These T cell receptor beta chains were read from a single sample in a study of cytomegalovirus exposure and HLA in healthy donors. Only in-frame clones appear in the TCRdb table, and some are missing; sequencing was by immunoSEQ multiplex PCR. The sample contains about 120,000 clones, approximately 78% of which appear only once. The sample comprised PBMCs. These receptors all stem from a man aged 25 to 40 in good health and CMV-seropositive. CDR3s include the opening cysteine and the closing phenylalanine or tryptophan. Each record gives: clone size, V gene, J gene, D gene, CDR3 DNA, CDR3 protein. D genes are given only for firm matches. A row's size may be missing; if present it is once, few, many or a size class.

>.|TRBV29-1|TRBJ1-5|.
TGCAGCGTTGCCCTTACTGGGGGGAGCAATCAGCCCCAGCATTTT
CSVALTGGSNQPQHF
>.|TRBV6-5|TRBJ2-7|TRBD2
TGTGCCAGCAGTTACTTCGCGGGAGCGGAATACTACGAGCAGTACTTC
CASSYFAGAEYYEQYF
>.|TRBV2|TRBJ2-7|TRBD1
TGTGCTAGCAGGGACAGACTAAGCTCCTACGAGCAGTACTTC
CASRDRLSSYEQYF
>few|TRBV5-1|TRBJ1-1|.
TGCGCCAGCAGTTGGTCCGTTGGGAGGGCTGAAGCTTTCTTT
CASSWSVGRAEAFF
>.|TRBV28|TRBJ2-3|.
TGTGCCAGCAAATCAGGGGCCACAGATACGCAGTATTTT
CASKSGATDTQYF
>.|TRBV6-6|TRBJ1-3|.
TGTGCCAGCAGTTACTCGCGGAGCTCTGGAAACACCATATATTTT
CASSYSRSSGNTIYF
>.|TRBV14|TRBJ1-1|.
TGTGCCAGCAGCCTGGGGACAATGAACACTGAAGCTTTCTTT
CASSLGTMNTEAFF
>.|TRBV5-1|TRBJ1-1|.
TGCGCCAGCAGCTTGAGAGGGGGTTATGAAGCTTTCTTT
CASSLRGGYEAFF
>few|TRBV6-5|TRBJ2-7|TRBD2
TGTGCCAGCAGTTCTACTAGCGGGAGGCCTCACTACGAGCAGTACTTC
CASSSTSGRPHYEQYF
>.|TRBV6-6|TRBJ1-5|TRBD1
TGTGCCAGCAAAAGGACAGGCCGATCCAATCAGCCCCAGCATTTT
CASKRTGRSNQPQHF
>.|TRBV6-5|TRBJ2-7|.
TGTGCCAGCAGTTACCCGGGGGTGTACGAGCAGTACTTC
CASSYPGVYEQYF
>.|TRBV5-1|TRBJ2-3|.
TGCGCCAGCAGCTTGGATGGGCATAGCACAGATACGCAGTATTTT
CASSLDGHSTDTQYF
>.|TRBV20-1|TRBJ1-4|.
TGCAGTGCTCCAAACTACATGGAACTGTTTTTT
CSAPNYMELFF
>.|TRBV30|TRBJ1-2|TRBD1
TGTGCCTGGGCCGGGACAGCCTATGGCTACACCTTC
CAWAGTAYGYTF
>.|TRBV5-6|TRBJ2-1|TRBD1
TGTGCCAGCAGCTACGACAGGGGGCACCCCAATGAGCAGTTCTTC
CASSYDRGHPNEQFF
>.|TRBV5-1|TRBJ2-3|TRBD2
TGCGCCAGCAGCCACGGGACTAGCGGGTCCTCCCACACGGATACGCAGTATTTT
CASSHGTSGSSHTDTQYF
>.|TRBV11-2|TRBJ2-7|.
TGTGCCAGCAGCTTAACCATTAGCTCCTACGAGCAGTACTTC
CASSLTISSYEQYF
>.|TRBV10-3|TRBJ1-1|.
TGTGCCATCAGTGGTGGTTTAGGACAGAACACTGAAGCTTTCTTT
CAISGGLGQNTEAFF
>.|TRBV11-1|TRBJ2-7|TRBD1
TGTGCCAGCAGCCCCCATTACCCGGGACAGGGTCTAAACGAGCAGTACTTC
CASSPHYPGQGLNEQYF
>.|TRBV28|TRBJ1-5|.
TGTGCCAGCAGTCTAGGAGAGAACAATCAGCCCCAGCATTTT
CASSLGENNQPQHF
>.|TRBV7-5|TRBJ1-5|.
TGTGCCAGAATGGCCCAAAACGAGGGTCAGCCCCAGCATTTT
CARMAQNEGQPQHF
>.|TRBV10-1|TRBJ1-5|.
TGCGCCAGCAGGGCTACAGGGCCGAATCAGCCCCAGCATTTT
CASRATGPNQPQHF
>once|TRBV18|TRBJ1-1|.
TGTGCCAGCTCACCGGGGGGGCGGATCGTGAAAGGGACTGAAGCTTTCTTT
CASSPGGRIVKGTEAFF
>.|TRBV6-1|TRBJ1-4|.
TGTGCCAGCAGTGAAACCGGGGGATCCGGTGAAAAACTGTTTTTT
CASSETGGSGEKLFF
>.|TRBV11-3|TRBJ2-7|TRBD2
TGTGCCAGCAGCTTTTCTGTTCCTAGCGGGAGCTTTTGGGAGCAGTACTTC
CASSFSVPSGSFWEQYF
>.|TRBV4-3|TRBJ1-2|.
TGCGCCAGCAGCCAAGATCATTCGACAGACTATGGCTACACCTTC
CASSQDHSTDYGYTF
>few|TRBV27|TRBJ1-5|.
TGTGCCAGCAGTTTGCGAGGGTATAGCAATCAGCCCCAGCATTTT
CASSLRGYSNQPQHF
>medium-sized|TRBV13|TRBJ2-5|.
TGTGCCAGCAGCTTAGACTATCGGGAGACCCAGTACTTC
CASSLDYRETQYF
>.|TRBV7-8|TRBJ2-5|.
TGTGCCAGCAGCTTAGCGGGGGCGTTAGGTGAGACCCAGTACTTC
CASSLAGALGETQYF
>few|TRBV28|TRBJ2-7|.
TGTGCCAGCAGTTCCCCCACAGGGCCAATCTACGAGCAGTACTTC
CASSSPTGPIYEQYF
>.|TRBV6-5|TRBJ2-1|TRBD1
TGTGCCAGCAGTCTGGACAGGGACAATGAGCAGTTCTTC
CASSLDRDNEQFF
>few|TRBV19|TRBJ2-7|TRBD2
TGTGCCAGTAGTATCTCCCTAGCGGGAGCAAACGAGCAGTACTTC
CASSISLAGANEQYF
>.|TRBV28|TRBJ2-7|.
TGTGCCAGCAGTTTATTAAGTCCTAGCATCGACGAGCAGTACTTC
CASSLLSPSIDEQYF
>.|TRBV7-8|TRBJ1-1|.
TGTGCCAGCAGCCGATTCTTGGACATGAACACTGAAGCTTTCTTT
CASSRFLDMNTEAFF
>.|TRBV6-1|TRBJ2-7|TRBD1
TGTGCCAGCAGTGAATTGGGACAGTCCTACGAGCAGTACTTC
CASSELGQSYEQYF
>few|TRBV30|TRBJ1-4|.
TGTGCCTGGAGTGGCGGTGCCTTAGGAAAACTGTTTTTT
CAWSGGALGKLFF
>.|TRBV5-4|TRBJ2-7|TRBD1
TGTGCCAGCTCGAGGACAGGGGCCGCCTACGAGCAGTACTTC
CASSRTGAAYEQYF
>.|TRBV5-6|TRBJ2-1|TRBD2
TGTGCCAGCAGCTTATCAGCGGGAGCGGGCAATGAGCAGTTCTTC
CASSLSAGAGNEQFF
>.|TRBV5-1|TRBJ2-3|.
TGCGCCAGCAGCTTGGAATCAACAACAGATACGCAGTATTTT
CASSLESTTDTQYF
>.|TRBV11-2|TRBJ1-1|.
TGTGCCAGCAGCCCCCGGGAGGGGGTGAACACTGAAGCTTTCTTT
CASSPREGVNTEAFF
>once|TRBV4-3|TRBJ2-1|TRBD2
TGCGCCAGCAGCCAAGAAGGACTAGCGGGAGTTAGTGAGCAGTTCTTC
CASSQEGLAGVSEQFF
>.|TRBV5-5|TRBJ1-3|.
TGTGCCAGCAGCTTGGGGGGAGGTGGAAACACCATATATTTT
CASSLGGGGNTIYF
>.|TRBV28|TRBJ2-7|.
TGTGCCAGCAGTTTCTATGCCTACGAGCAGTACTTC
CASSFYAYEQYF
>.|TRBV6-5|TRBJ1-2|.
TGTGCCAGCAGTTACGTTAGGACTTCCACTAACTATGGCTACACCTTC
CASSYVRTSTNYGYTF
>once|TRBV27|TRBJ1-1|.
TGTGCCAGCAGGTGCATCTTCAGGGTTGGGGCTTTCTTT
CASRCIFRVGAFF
>once|TRBV19|TRBJ2-5|TRBD2
TGTGCCAGTAGTAAGGGACTAGGAGGTGAGACCCAGTACTTC
CASSKGLGGETQYF
>.|TRBV29-1|TRBJ2-5|.
TGCAGCGCTGAGGTAGGGGAAGAGACCCAGTACTTC
CSAEVGEETQYF
>.|TRBV7-6|TRBJ1-4|.
TGTGCCAGCAGCTTTTATGCCGGAGAAAATGAAAAACTGTTTTTT
CASSFYAGENEKLFF
>.|TRBV28|TRBJ2-7|.
TGTGCCAGCAGCGAAGTGGAGGGCCGGGGGAGGGAGCAGTACTTC
CASSEVEGRGREQYF
>.|TRBV4-3|TRBJ1-1|TRBD1
TGCGCCAGCAGCCAAGACGTGACAGGGGTCATGAACACTGAAGCTTTCTTT
CASSQDVTGVMNTEAFF
>.|TRBV9|TRBJ2-5|.
TGTGCCAGCAGCGCGCACCCCGGGGTCAAGTCAGAGACCCAGTACTTC
CASSAHPGVKSETQYF
>.|TRBV5-1|TRBJ2-3|TRBD2
TGCGCCAGCAGCTTGGCGGGACTAGCGGGGACAGATACGCAGTATTTT
CASSLAGLAGTDTQYF
>.|TRBV29-1|TRBJ2-5|.
TGCAGCGCTAGGACTTTATCGGCTGTCCTTGGAGAGACCCAGTACTTC
CSARTLSAVLGETQYF